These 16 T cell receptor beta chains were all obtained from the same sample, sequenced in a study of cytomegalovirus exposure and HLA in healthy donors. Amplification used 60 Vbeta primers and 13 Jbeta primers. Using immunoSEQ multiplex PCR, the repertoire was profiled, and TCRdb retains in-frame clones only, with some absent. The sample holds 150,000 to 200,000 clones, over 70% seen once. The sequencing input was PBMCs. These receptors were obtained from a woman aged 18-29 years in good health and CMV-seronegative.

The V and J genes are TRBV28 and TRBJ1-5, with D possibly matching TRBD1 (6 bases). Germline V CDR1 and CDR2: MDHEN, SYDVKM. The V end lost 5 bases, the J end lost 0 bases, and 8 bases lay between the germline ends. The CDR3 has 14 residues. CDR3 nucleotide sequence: TGTGCCAGCAGTACGACAGGTAGCAATCAGCCCCAGCATTTT. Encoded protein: CASSTTGSNQPQHF.

The CDR3, as DNA: TGTGCCAGCTCTTCTCAAGAGTACGAGCAGTACTTC. Amino acid sequence: CASSSQEYEQYF. The J gene is TRBJ2-7, the V gene TRBV18; D is ambiguous. Trimming shortened V by 6 bases and J by 4 bases, and 10 bases separated the two germline ends. The germline V gene encodes CDR1 KGHSH and CDR2 LQKENI. This CDR3 has 12 amino acids.

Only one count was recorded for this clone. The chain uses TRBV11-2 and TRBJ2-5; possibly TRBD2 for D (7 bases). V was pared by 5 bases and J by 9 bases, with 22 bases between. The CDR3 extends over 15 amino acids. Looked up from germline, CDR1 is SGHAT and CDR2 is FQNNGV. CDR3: CASSGPGAGAVAQYF. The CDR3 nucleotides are TGTGCCAGCAGCGGACCGGGGGCGGGGGCTGTGGCCCAGTACTTC.

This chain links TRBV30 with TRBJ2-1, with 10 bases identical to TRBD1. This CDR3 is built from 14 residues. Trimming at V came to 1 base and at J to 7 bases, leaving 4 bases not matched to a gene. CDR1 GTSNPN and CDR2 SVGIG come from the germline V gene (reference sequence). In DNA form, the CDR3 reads TGTGCCTGGAGTGGGACAGGGGGGTGGAATGAGCAGTTCTTC. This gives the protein CAWSGTGGWNEQFF.

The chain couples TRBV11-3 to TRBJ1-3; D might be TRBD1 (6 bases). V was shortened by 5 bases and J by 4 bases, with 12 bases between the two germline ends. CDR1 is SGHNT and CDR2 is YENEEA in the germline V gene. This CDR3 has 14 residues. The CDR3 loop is CASSPQGQGNTIYF. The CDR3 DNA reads TGTGCCAGCAGCCCCCAGGGGCAAGGAAACACCATATATTTT.

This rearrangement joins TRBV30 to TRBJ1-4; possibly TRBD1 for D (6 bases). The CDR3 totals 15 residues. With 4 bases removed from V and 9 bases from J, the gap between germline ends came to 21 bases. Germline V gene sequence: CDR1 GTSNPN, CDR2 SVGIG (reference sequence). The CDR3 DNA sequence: TGTGCCTGGAATTTTGTGCACAGGGAAAAGCAAAAACTGTTTTTT. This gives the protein CAWNFVHREKQKLFF.

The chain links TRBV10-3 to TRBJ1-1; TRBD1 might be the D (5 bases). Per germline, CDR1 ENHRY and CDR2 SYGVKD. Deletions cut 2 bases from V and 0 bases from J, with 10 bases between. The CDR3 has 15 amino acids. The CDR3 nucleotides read TGTGCCATCAGTGAGACACAGGATTTGAACACTGAAGCTTTCTTT. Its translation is CAISETQDLNTEAFF.

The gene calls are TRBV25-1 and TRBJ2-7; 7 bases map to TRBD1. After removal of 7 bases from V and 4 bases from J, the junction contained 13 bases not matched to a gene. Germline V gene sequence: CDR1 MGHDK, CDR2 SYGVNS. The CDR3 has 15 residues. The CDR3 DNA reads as TGTGCCAGCACCCTCTCCCGGGCAGGGGGATACGAGCAGTACTTC. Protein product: CASTLSRAGGYEQYF.

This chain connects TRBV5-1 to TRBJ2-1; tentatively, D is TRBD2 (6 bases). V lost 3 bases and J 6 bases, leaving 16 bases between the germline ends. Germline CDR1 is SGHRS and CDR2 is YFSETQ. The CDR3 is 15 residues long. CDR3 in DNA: TGCGCCAGCAGCTCCGGGACTTTGGGGGGCAATGAGCAGTTCTTC. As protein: CASSSGTLGGNEQFF.

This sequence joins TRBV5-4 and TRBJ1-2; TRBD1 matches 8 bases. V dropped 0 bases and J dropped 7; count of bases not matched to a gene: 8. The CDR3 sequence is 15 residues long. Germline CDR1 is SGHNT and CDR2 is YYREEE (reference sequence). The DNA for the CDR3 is TGTGCCAGCAGCTTGGACTCGACAGGGGAAGGTGGCTACACCTTC. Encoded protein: CASSLDSTGEGGYTF.

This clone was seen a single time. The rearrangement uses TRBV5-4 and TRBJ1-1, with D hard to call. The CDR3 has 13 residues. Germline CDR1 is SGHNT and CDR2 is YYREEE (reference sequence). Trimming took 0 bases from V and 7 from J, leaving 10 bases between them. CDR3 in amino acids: CASSLDLYSEAFF. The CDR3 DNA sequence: TGTGCCAGCAGCTTGGATTTATACAGTGAAGCTTTCTTT.

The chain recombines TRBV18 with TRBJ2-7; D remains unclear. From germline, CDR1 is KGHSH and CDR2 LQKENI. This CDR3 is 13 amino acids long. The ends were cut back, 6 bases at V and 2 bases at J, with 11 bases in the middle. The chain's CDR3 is CASSRRSTYEQYF. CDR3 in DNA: TGTGCCAGCTCCCGGCGGTCAACCTACGAGCAGTACTTC.

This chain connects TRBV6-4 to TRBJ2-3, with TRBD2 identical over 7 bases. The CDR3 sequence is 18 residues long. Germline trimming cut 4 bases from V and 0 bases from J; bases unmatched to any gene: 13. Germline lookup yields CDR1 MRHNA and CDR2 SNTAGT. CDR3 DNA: TGTGCCAGCAGTGTCGCCGCCTCGGGGGGTACTAGCACAGATACGCAGTATTTT. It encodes CASSVAASGGTSTDTQYF.

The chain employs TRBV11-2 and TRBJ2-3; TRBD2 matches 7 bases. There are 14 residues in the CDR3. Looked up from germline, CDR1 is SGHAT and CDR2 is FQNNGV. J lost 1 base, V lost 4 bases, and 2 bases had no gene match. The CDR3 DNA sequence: TGTGCCAGCAGCTCCCGGGGGGGCACAGATACGCAGTATTTT. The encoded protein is CASSSRGGTDTQYF.

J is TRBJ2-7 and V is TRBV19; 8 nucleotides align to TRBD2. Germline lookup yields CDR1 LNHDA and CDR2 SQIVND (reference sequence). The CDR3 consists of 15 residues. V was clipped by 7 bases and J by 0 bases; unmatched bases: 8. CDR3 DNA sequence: TGTGCCAGTATTACGGGGGGGGATTTCTCCTACGAGCAGTACTTC. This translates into CASITGGDFSYEQYF.

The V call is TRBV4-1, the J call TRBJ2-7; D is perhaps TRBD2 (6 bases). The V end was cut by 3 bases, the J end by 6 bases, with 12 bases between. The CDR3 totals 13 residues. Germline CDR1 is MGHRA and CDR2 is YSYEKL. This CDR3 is CASSQDGTGEQYF. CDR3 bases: TGCGCCAGCAGCCAGGACGGGACTGGCGAGCAGTACTTC.